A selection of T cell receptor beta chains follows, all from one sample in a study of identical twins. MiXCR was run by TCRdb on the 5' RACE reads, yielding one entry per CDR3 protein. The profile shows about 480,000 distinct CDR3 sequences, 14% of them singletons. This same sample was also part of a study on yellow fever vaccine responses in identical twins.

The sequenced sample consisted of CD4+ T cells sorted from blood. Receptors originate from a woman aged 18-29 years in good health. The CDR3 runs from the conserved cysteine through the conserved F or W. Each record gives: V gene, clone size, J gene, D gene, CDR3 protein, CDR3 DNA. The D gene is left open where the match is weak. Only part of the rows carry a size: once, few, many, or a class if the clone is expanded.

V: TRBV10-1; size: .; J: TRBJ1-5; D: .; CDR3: CASSDQGNQPQHF; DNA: TGCGCCAGCAGTGACCAGGGTAATCAGCCCCAGCATTTT
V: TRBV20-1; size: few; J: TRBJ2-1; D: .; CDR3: CSARRKGNEQFF; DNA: TGCAGTGCTAGAAGGAAAGGTAATGAGCAGTTCTTC
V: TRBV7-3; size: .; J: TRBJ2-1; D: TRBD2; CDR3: CASSLGGTSGYNEQFF; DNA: TGTGCCAGCAGCTTAGGGGGGACTAGCGGCTACAATGAGCAGTTCTTC
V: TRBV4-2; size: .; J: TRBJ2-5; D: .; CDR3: CASSHPGLQETQYF; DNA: TGTGCCAGCAGCCACCCGGGACTTCAAGAGACCCAGTACTTC
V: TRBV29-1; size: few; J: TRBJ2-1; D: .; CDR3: CSVLRPSRSYNEQFF; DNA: TGCAGCGTACTAAGACCCAGTAGGTCCTACAATGAGCAGTTCTTC
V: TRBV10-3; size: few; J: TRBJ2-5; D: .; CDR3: CAIRGARETQYF; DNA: TGTGCCATCAGGGGGGCCCGGGAGACCCAGTACTTC
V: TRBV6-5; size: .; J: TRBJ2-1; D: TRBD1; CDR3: CVSSYRDRGLWEQFF; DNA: TGTGTCAGCAGTTACCGGGACAGGGGTCTGTGGGAGCAGTTCTTC
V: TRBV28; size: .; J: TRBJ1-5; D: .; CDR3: CASIDGSSNQPQHF; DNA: TGTGCCAGCATCGACGGTAGCAGCAATCAGCCCCAGCATTTT
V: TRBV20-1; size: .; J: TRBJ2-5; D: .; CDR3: CSAKATQETQYF; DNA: TGCAGTGCTAAGGCCACCCAAGAGACCCAGTACTTC
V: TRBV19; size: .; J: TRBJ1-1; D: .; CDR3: CASRTSMNTEAFF; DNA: TGTGCCAGCCGGACATCCATGAACACTGAAGCTTTCTTT
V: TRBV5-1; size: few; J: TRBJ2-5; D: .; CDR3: CASSMTDLRETQYF; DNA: TGCGCCAGCAGCATGACAGATCTCCGAGAGACCCAGTACTTC
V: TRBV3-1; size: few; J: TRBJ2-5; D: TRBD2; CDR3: CASSHGLASGETQYF; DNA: TGTGCCAGCAGCCATGGACTAGCTTCGGGAGAGACCCAGTACTTC
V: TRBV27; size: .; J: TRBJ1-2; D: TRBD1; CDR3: CASRPSGQGHGYTF; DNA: TGTGCCAGCAGGCCTAGTGGACAGGGCCATGGCTACACCTTC
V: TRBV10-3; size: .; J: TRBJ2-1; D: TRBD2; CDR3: CAISSGSDGNEQFF; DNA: TGTGCCATCAGTAGCGGGAGCGACGGAAATGAGCAGTTCTTC
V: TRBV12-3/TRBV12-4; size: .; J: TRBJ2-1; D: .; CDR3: CASSTGNEQFF; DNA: TGTGCCAGCAGCACGGGCAATGAGCAGTTCTTC
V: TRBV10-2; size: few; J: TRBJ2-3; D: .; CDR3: CASNRLESLADTQYF; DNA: TGCGCCAGCAATAGACTAGAGTCCCTCGCAGATACGCAGTATTTT
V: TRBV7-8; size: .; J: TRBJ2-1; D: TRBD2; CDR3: CASSLGSGRYNEQFF; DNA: TGTGCCAGCAGCTTAGGTAGCGGGAGATACAATGAGCAGTTCTTC
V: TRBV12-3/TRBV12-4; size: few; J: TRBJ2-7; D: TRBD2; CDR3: CASSYLAGGPNYEQYF; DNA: TGTGCCAGCAGCTACCTAGCGGGAGGGCCAAACTACGAGCAGTACTTC
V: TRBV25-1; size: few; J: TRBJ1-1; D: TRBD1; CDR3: CASPPGTGALPRPEAFF; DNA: TGTGCCAGCCCTCCAGGGACAGGAGCGCTCCCTCGACCTGAAGCTTTCTTT
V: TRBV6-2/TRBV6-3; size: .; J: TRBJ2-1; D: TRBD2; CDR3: CASSILAGPNNEQFF; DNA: TGTGCCAGCAGTATACTAGCGGGACCTAACAATGAGCAGTTCTTC
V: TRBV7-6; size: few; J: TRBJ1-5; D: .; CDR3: CASSSLATSGFYSNQPQHF; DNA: TGTGCCAGCAGCTCTCTAGCGACGTCAGGGTTTTATAGCAATCAGCCCCAGCATTTT
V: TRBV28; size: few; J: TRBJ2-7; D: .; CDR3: CASSYQRYEQYF; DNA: TGTGCCAGCAGCTACCAACGGTACGAGCAGTACTTC